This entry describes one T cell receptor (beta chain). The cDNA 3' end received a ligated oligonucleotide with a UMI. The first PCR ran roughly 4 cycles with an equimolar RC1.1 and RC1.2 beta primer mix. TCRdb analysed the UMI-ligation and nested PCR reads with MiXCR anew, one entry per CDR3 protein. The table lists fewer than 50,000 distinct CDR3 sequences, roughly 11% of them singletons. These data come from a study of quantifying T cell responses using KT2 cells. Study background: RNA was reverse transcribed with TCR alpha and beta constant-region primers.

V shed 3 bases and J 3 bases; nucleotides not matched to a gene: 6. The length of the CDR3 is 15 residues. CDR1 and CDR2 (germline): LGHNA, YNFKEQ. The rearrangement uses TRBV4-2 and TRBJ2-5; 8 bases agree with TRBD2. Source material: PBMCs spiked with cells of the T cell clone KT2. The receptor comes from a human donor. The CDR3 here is CASSHTTSGEETQYF. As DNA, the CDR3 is TGTGCCAGCAGCCACACCACTAGCGGCGAAGAGACCCAGTACTTC.